Each of the 23 T cell receptor beta chains below was sequenced from the same sample in a study of T-cell reconstitution after alpha-beta-depleted transplantation in children. A library of TCRbeta sequences, prepared with unique molecular identifiers, was generated. From the PCR reads, TCRdb called clonotypes with MiXCR, one entry per CDR3 protein. The repertoire includes 250,000 to 300,000 distinct CDR3 sequences, around 10% of them detected once, and less than 25% sits in the top ten. The sample was peripheral blood, taken 180 days after TCRalphabeta/CD19-depleted stem cell transplant. These receptors originate from a male patient between 2 and 10 years old who had a stem cell transplant for chronic granulomatous disease, so the T cells may come from the graft donor.

This clonotype has at least ten counts. The gene calls are TRBV15 and TRBJ2-1, with D perhaps matching TRBD2 (5 bases). Germline values: CDR1 LNHNV, CDR2 YYDKDF (reference sequence). This CDR3 spans 12 amino acids. With 4 bases removed from V and 7 bases from J, the gap between germline ends came to 8 bases. CDR3 nucleotide sequence: TGTGCCACCAGCAAATCGGGGAATGAGCAGTTCTTC. The encoded protein is CATSKSGNEQFF. The variable domain in full, with the rest retrieved from reference TRBV15 and TRBJ2-1, is DAMVIQNPRYQVTQFGKPVTLSCSQTLNHNVMYWYQQKSSQAPKLLFHYYDKDFNNEADTPDNFQSRRPNTSFCFLDIRSPGLGDTAMYLCATSKSGNEQFFGPGTRLTVL.

This clonotype was seen more than once but under ten times. The V and J genes are TRBV20-1 and TRBJ2-7, with 9 bases identical to TRBD1. Germline CDR1 DFQATT, CDR2 SNEGSKA (reference sequence). V was clipped by 0 bases and J by 4 bases; unmatched bases: 16. The CDR3 extends over 18 amino acids. The CDR3 coding sequence is TGCAGTGCTAGAGAAAAACGCGGTGTGGGACAGGGTAAATACGAGCAGTACTTC. This encodes CSAREKRGVGQGKYEQYF.

This clonotype has a count of ten or more. The rearrangement links TRBV20-1 to TRBJ2-7, with 10 bases fitting TRBD2. CDR3 length equals 16 residues. The V and J ends lost 0 bases and 1 base, in that order; junction bases with no gene match: 6. Germline values: CDR1 DFQATT, CDR2 SNEGSKA (reference sequence). CDR3 amino acids: CSARDRRAGGSYEQYF. Written as DNA, the CDR3 is TGCAGTGCTAGAGATCGGAGAGCGGGGGGGTCCTACGAGCAGTACTTC.

Many counts were recorded for this clonotype. J is TRBJ2-1 and V is TRBV12-3 or TRBV12-4; 7 positions match TRBD2. V lost 6 bases to trimming and J lost 8 bases; unmatched junction nucleotides: 13. The CDR3 consists of 15 residues. The CDR3 region has the DNA TGTGCCAGCAGGGCCTTAGGGAGGGCCTATGATGAGCAGTTCTTC. The encoded protein is CASRALGRAYDEQFF.

This clonotype was detected a few times. The chain combines TRBV25-1 with TRBJ1-5; possibly TRBD1 for D (5 bases). Trimming took off 5 bases at V and 4 bases at J, with 12 bases between the two ends. Germline V CDR1 and CDR2: MGHDK, SYGVNS. This CDR3 contains 14 residues. In DNA form, the CDR3 reads TGTGCCAGCAGTCCCTACCGGGGGAATCAGCCCCAGCATTTT. It is translated as CASSPYRGNQPQHF.

In its sample, this clonotype was seen a few times. The J gene is TRBJ1-1, the V gene TRBV14; D uncertain. CDR1 SGHDN and CDR2 FVKESK come from the germline V gene. The CDR3 runs to 13 residues. Trimming removed 0 bases from V and 3 bases from J, with 5 bases in between. CDR3 residues: CASSQEVYTEAFF. The CDR3 DNA reads TGTGCCAGCAGCCAAGAAGTCTACACTGAAGCTTTCTTT. The complete variable domain, with remaining parts taken from reference TRBV14 and TRBJ1-1, reads EAGVTQFPSHSVIEKGQTVTLRCDPISGHDNLYWYRRVMGKEIKFLLHFVKESKQDESGMPNNRFLAERTGGTYSTLKVQPAELEDSGVYFCASSQEVYTEAFFGQGTRLTVV.

The table lists this clonotype with many counts. The V call is TRBV28, the J call TRBJ2-5; a weak D match, TRBD1 (6 bases). CDR1 is MDHEN, CDR2 SYDVKM, per germline. V lost 4 bases, J lost 1 base, and 13 bases lay in between. CDR3 length equals 15 residues. For the CDR3, the DNA is TGTGCCAGCAGTTCCCGGGACACCCCCCAAGAGACCCAGTACTTC. Its protein is CASSSRDTPQETQYF.

V and J are TRBV2 and TRBJ2-7; D possibly corresponds to TRBD1 (6 bases). Between the trimmed V and J ends, which lost 10 bases and 1 base, there was a span of 14 bases. Germline V gene lookup returns CDR1 SNHLY and CDR2 FYNNEI. The CDR3 is 13 residues long. CDR3 DNA: TGTGCCAACAAGGAAGGGGGATCCTACGAGCAGTACTTC. As protein: CANKEGGSYEQYF.

The sample holds a few counts of this clonotype. The CDR3 DNA sequence: TGTGCCAGCAGCTTTAGGACAGGGGCCCTACGCGAGCAGTACTTC. Protein product: CASSFRTGALREQYF. The chain employs TRBV5-4 and TRBJ2-7; TRBD1 matches 9 bases. Germline lookup yields CDR1 SGHNT and CDR2 YYREEE (reference sequence). The CDR3 is 15 amino acids. Trimming cost V 2 bases and J 6 bases; bases outside gene matches: 9.

In this sample, this clonotype turned up many times. This chain connects TRBV5-1 to TRBJ2-5, with 10 bases fitting TRBD2. Germline CDR1 SGHRS, CDR2 YFSETQ. This CDR3 has 16 amino acids. The V gene end was trimmed by 5 bases and the J gene end by 7 bases; junction bases not matched to a gene: 14. As DNA, the CDR3 is TGCGCCAGCAGATCGTTAGCGGGGGGCCCTGTCGTGACCCAGTACTTC. Protein product: CASRSLAGGPVVTQYF.

V and J are TRBV5-5 and TRBJ1-4; D call uncertain. V lost 5 bases and J 6 bases, leaving 20 bases between the germline ends. The CDR3 is 16 residues long. The germline CDR1 and CDR2 sequences are SGHKS and YYEKEE (reference sequence). The CDR3, as DNA: TGTGCCAGCAGACCGACCGGAACACTAAGGGATGAAAAACTGTTTTTT. This codes for CASRPTGTLRDEKLFF.

This clonotype came up many times. J is TRBJ2-3 and V is TRBV11-2, with a weak D call TRBD2 (6 bases). In germline, CDR1 is SGHAT, CDR2 FQNNGV. The CDR3 contains 15 residues. The V end was cut by 4 bases, the J end by 6 bases, with 17 bases between. CDR3 sequence (DNA): TGTGCCAGCAGCTACCTTCCCGGGACTTGGGATACGCAGTATTTT. Protein sequence: CASSYLPGTWDTQYF.

This chain connects TRBV20-1 to TRBJ2-2; D is uncertain. CDR3 length: 13 amino acids. CDR1 is DFQATT, CDR2 SNEGSKA, per germline (reference sequence). The V end was cut by 5 bases, the J end by 2 bases, with 9 bases between. CDR3 sequence: CSAPWLNTGELFF. For the CDR3, the DNA is TGCAGTGCTCCTTGGCTCAACACCGGGGAGCTGTTTTTT.

This clonotype was detected ten times or more. The chain combines TRBV29-1 with TRBJ2-5; unclear D gene. This CDR3 spans 12 amino acids. V was pared by 6 bases and J by 0 bases, with 8 bases between. From germline, CDR1 is SQVTM and CDR2 ANQGSEA. CDR3 residues: CSVGEYQETQYF. CDR3 nucleotides: TGCAGCGTCGGCGAGTACCAAGAGACCCAGTACTTC. The full variable domain, in which reference TRBV29-1 and TRBJ2-5 provide the parts outside the CDR3, is SAVISQKPSRDICQRGTSLTIQCQVDSQVTMMFWYRQQPGQSLTLIATANQGSEATYESGFVIDKFPISRPNLTFSTLTVSNMSPEDSSIYLCSVGEYQETQYFGPGTRLLVL.

Many counts were recorded for this clonotype. The chain is built from TRBV6-5 and TRBJ2-2; tentative D call: TRBD1 (5 bases). CDR3 length: 16 residues. V was trimmed by 0 bases and J by 5 bases, leaving 13 bases between them. Germline values: CDR1 MNHEY, CDR2 SVGAGI. The CDR3 loop is CASSYSRQGWTGELFF. In DNA, the CDR3 is TGTGCCAGCAGTTACTCGAGGCAGGGATGGACCGGGGAGCTGTTTTTT.

This clonotype was seen ten or more times. This rearrangement joins TRBV29-1 to TRBJ2-3; a possible D gene is TRBD2 (5 bases). This CDR3 contains 13 residues. Germline V lookup: CDR1 SQVTM, CDR2 ANQGSEA. Trimming took off 7 bases at V and 2 bases at J, with 13 bases between the two ends. The CDR3 is CSAVEGDTDTQYF. The CDR3 bases are TGCAGCGCGGTCGAGGGAGACACAGATACGCAGTATTTT.

As regards this clonotype: Relative to the germline gene, one junction end is altered; a read error may explain this. This chain connects TRBV12-3 or TRBV12-4 to TRBJ2-1; D remains ambiguous. The CDR3 sequence is 14 residues long. The CDR3 nucleotides are TGTGCCTGCAGTTCCGCCCGGTTATACAATGAGCAGTTCTTC. This codes for CACSSARLYNEQFF.

This clonotype was observed at least ten times. The chain carries TRBV29-1 and TRBJ2-7; 7 bases map to TRBD1. The germline V gene encodes CDR1 SQVTM and CDR2 ANQGSEA. This CDR3 has 13 amino acids. With V trimmed by 6 bases and J by 6 bases, 11 bases remained unmatched. In DNA, the CDR3 is TGCAGCGTAACAGGGGCCACCTTCGGCGAGCAGTACTTC. Amino acids: CSVTGATFGEQYF.

This clonotype appeared many times. The rearrangement links TRBV12-3 or TRBV12-4 to TRBJ2-1, with 14 bases aligning to TRBD2. Losses at the gene ends were 5 bases for V and 9 bases for J; bases not matched to a gene: 9. The CDR3 loop spans 16 amino acids. Here the CDR3 DNA reads TGTGCCAGCAGTCCCACGGGACTAGCGGGAGCAGGTGAGCAGTTCTTC. Translating it yields CASSPTGLAGAGEQFF.

The table lists this clonotype with many counts. The CDR3 protein is CASRAERDSYNEQFF. As DNA, the CDR3 is TGTGCCAGCAGGGCAGAGCGGGACTCCTACAATGAGCAGTTCTTC. The genes are TRBV28 and TRBJ2-1; TRBD2 agrees at 7 bases. This CDR3 spans 15 amino acids. V lost 6 bases, J lost 0 bases, and 5 bases stayed unmatched. Germline V gives CDR1 MDHEN, CDR2 SYDVKM.

This clonotype was observed many times. The genes are TRBV6-2 or TRBV6-3 and TRBJ2-2; D might be TRBD1 or TRBD2, each matching 6 bases. From germline, CDR1 is MNHEY and CDR2 SVGEGT. The CDR3 sequence is 14 residues long. Trimming removed 8 bases from V and 1 base from J, with 11 bases in between. Written as DNA, the CDR3 is TGTGCCAGCGTGGGGGGCCGGAACACCGGGGAGCTGTTTTTT. As protein: CASVGGRNTGELFF.

This clonotype has just a few counts. The J gene is TRBJ2-7, the V gene TRBV28; TRBD2 might be the D (5 bases). The CDR3 covers 14 residues. Germline loops: CDR1 MDHEN, CDR2 SYDVKM. With 2 bases removed from V and 7 bases from J, the gap between germline ends came to 15 bases. CDR3 in amino acids: CASSLLSARGEQYF. CDR3 nucleotide sequence: TGTGCCAGCAGTTTACTTAGCGCCCGGGGAGAGCAGTACTTC.

This clonotype was seen ten or more times. The CDR3 region is CASSIGGTGTYEQYF. The CDR3 DNA sequence: TGTGCCAGTAGTATAGGCGGGACAGGGACCTACGAGCAGTACTTC. The genes are TRBV19 and TRBJ2-7; TRBD1 agrees at 9 bases. J gave up 2 bases and V 1 base, and 3 bases lay outside the gene matches. Germline V gene sequence: CDR1 LNHDA, CDR2 SQIVND (reference sequence). This CDR3 contains 15 residues.